This is a list of T cell receptor beta chains from one sample in a study of cytomegalovirus exposure and HLA in healthy donors. Measured with immunoSEQ multiplex PCR; TCRdb has only the in-frame clones, and not every one. The sample records 80,000 or so clones, roughly 80% being singletons. Sequences were obtained from PBMCs. Receptors originate from a middle-aged man in good health and CMV-seronegative. The CDR3 runs from the conserved cysteine through the conserved F or W. A D gene is named only where the DNA matches it firmly. Where a row states a size, it is once, few, many or the class of an expanded clone; other rows omit it.

TRBV4-2	17	-	TRBJ2-2	TRBD1	TGTGCCAGCAGCCAAGATGCAGGACAGGGTTGGATCGGGGAGCTGTTTTTT	CASSQDAGQGWIGELFF
TRBV13	14	few	TRBJ2-1	TRBD2	TGTGCCAGCAGACACCGACTAGCGGGAGCTGAGCAGTTCTTC	CASRHRLAGAEQFF
TRBV30	12	-	TRBJ2-7	-	TGTGCCTGGAAGTCTGGGCCCTACGAGCAGTACTTC	CAWKSGPYEQYF
TRBV4-3	17	-	TRBJ2-1	TRBD1	TGCGCCAGCAGCCAAAAGAGAGGGACAGGGGTCTACAATGAGCAGTTCTTC	CASSQKRGTGVYNEQFF
TRBV6-5	14	-	TRBJ2-4	-	TGTGCCAGCAGTTACCGGGGCAGGAGGGACATTCAGTACTTC	CASSYRGRRDIQYF
TRBV10-3	12	-	TRBJ2-7	TRBD2	TGTGCCGTTAGCGGGATAATTTACGAGCAGTACTTC	CAVSGIIYEQYF
TRBV25-1	16	-	TRBJ2-7	TRBD1	TGTGCCAGCAGTGCCACAGGGGGAGCTTATACCTACGAGCAGTACTTC	CASSATGGAYTYEQYF
TRBV27	16	few	TRBJ1-1	-	TGTGCCAGCAGTTTAACCGTCCCCGGGGGGAACACTGAAGCTTTCTTT	CASSLTVPGGNTEAFF
TRBV4-2	15	few	TRBJ2-2	TRBD2	TGTGCCAGCAGCCCACTAGCGGGAGACACCGGGGAGCTGTTTTTT	CASSPLAGDTGELFF
TRBV5-4	14	once	TRBJ2-3	-	TGTGCCAGCAGCTCCACAGGGAGGGCAGATACGCAGTATTTT	CASSSTGRADTQYF
TRBV7-8	13	-	TRBJ2-5	TRBD1	TGTGCCAGCAGCTTCGGGACAGGGGAGACCCAGTACTTC	CASSFGTGETQYF
TRBV21-1	15	once	TRBJ1-5	-	TGTGCCAGCAGCCGACGGGGGACAGGGCATCAGCCCCAGCATTTT	CASSRRGTGHQPQHF
TRBV11-1	12	-	TRBJ2-7	-	TGTGCCAGCAGCTTGGCCTCCACAGGGATGTACTTC	CASSLASTGMYF
TRBV27	15	-	TRBJ1-1	TRBD1	TGTGCCAGCAGTTCCCCCCAGGGGGGAAACACTGAAGCTTTCTTT	CASSSPQGGNTEAFF
TRBV5-1	18	-	TRBJ2-7	TRBD2	TGCGCCAGCAGCCCAGGGACTAGCGGCACGCTCACCTCCTACGAGCAGTACTTC	CASSPGTSGTLTSYEQYF
TRBV25-1	13	-	TRBJ2-7	-	TGTGCCAGCAGTGAGACTCTATCCTACGAGCAGTACTTC	CASSETLSYEQYF
TRBV7-8	18	-	TRBJ2-1	TRBD2	TGTGCCAGCAGCTTAGCGCTAATCGGCGGGAGACCCGACAATGAGCAGTTCTTC	CASSLALIGGRPDNEQFF
TRBV10-3	14	-	TRBJ2-2	TRBD1	TGTGCCACTCGCACAGGGGGAAGCACCGGGGAGCTGTTTTTT	CATRTGGSTGELFF
TRBV5-1	15	-	TRBJ1-2	TRBD1	TGCGCCAGCAGCGCGGGACAGGGCTACAACTATGGCTACACCTTC	CASSAGQGYNYGYTF
TRBV2	13	-	TRBJ2-7	-	TGTGCCAGCAGTGACTACTCCATCTACGAGCAGTACTTC	CASSDYSIYEQYF
TRBV30	13	-	TRBJ2-7	TRBD2	TGTGCCTGGGAGGCACTAGCGGGGTACGAGCAGTACTTC	CAWEALAGYEQYF
TRBV29-1	15	-	TRBJ1-4	-	TGCAGCATTGATTTTGAGGGGGACATTGAGGAAAAACTGTTTTTT	CSIDFEGDIEEKLFF
TRBV7-8	15	-	TRBJ2-1	TRBD1	TGTGCCAGCAGACCCGACAGGGCGCCCTACAATGAGCAGTTCTTC	CASRPDRAPYNEQFF
TRBV2	14	-	TRBJ1-6	-	TGTGCCAGCACGGGTCTCCGTCCCGATTCACCCCTCCACTTT	CASTGLRPDSPLHF
TRBV2	16	-	TRBJ2-1	TRBD2	TGTGCCAGCAGTTTCCGGGGGGGGAGCTCCTACAATGAGCAGTTCTTC	CASSFRGGSSYNEQFF
TRBV7-9	15	-	TRBJ2-2	-	TGTGCCAGCAGCTTAGGTCTAGGGGAGGCCGGGGAGCTGTTTTTT	CASSLGLGEAGELFF
TRBV6-6	15	-	TRBJ1-4	TRBD1	TGTGCCAGCAGTCCGGACAGGGCATTGGATGAAAAACTGTTTTTT	CASSPDRALDEKLFF
TRBV5-4	16	-	TRBJ1-2	TRBD1	TGTGCCAGCAGCTTGGAGGGACAGGGGCGGTCCTATGGCTACACCTTC	CASSLEGQGRSYGYTF
TRBV6-5	14	-	TRBJ1-1	-	TGTGCCAGCAGTACGGACAGTGGATGGACTGAAGCTTTCTTT	CASSTDSGWTEAFF
TRBV19	14	-	TRBJ2-5	-	TGTGCCAGTGCCAACCGGGACTTCCAAGAGACCCAGTACTTC	CASANRDFQETQYF
TRBV18	14	-	TRBJ2-7	TRBD1	TGTGCCAGCTCACCACCGGGACAGTACTACGAGCAGTACTTC	CASSPPGQYYEQYF
TRBV6-5	14	-	TRBJ2-5	-	TGTGCCAGCAGTTACTCGAGCGGAGGGGAGACCCAGTACTTC	CASSYSSGGETQYF
TRBV5-1	14	-	TRBJ1-2	TRBD1	TGCGCCAGCAGCTTAGGACAGGGGGCAAGTGGCTACACCTTC	CASSLGQGASGYTF
TRBV4-2	17	-	TRBJ2-1	TRBD2	TGTGCCAGCAGCCAAGGCTTAGTTGGGACTAGATACAATGAGCAGTTCTTC	CASSQGLVGTRYNEQFF
TRBV27	15	-	TRBJ2-3	-	TGTGCCAGCAGTTTCAGTTTTTCGTACACAGATACGCAGTATTTT	CASSFSFSYTDTQYF
TRBV9	15	-	TRBJ2-5	TRBD1	TGTGCCAGCAGCGGCTCCGGGACAGCGGTGGAGACCCAGTACTTC	CASSGSGTAVETQYF
TRBV6-5	13	-	TRBJ2-2	-	TGTGCCACCTGTCAGGGGGAGGCCGGGGAGCTGTTTTTT	CATCQGEAGELFF
TRBV18	17	-	TRBJ2-3	TRBD2	TGTGCCAGCTCTCTTGGCGTTGGCGGGAGTGGCACAGATACGCAGTATTTT	CASSLGVGGSGTDTQYF
TRBV11-2	13	few	TRBJ2-4	-	TGTGCCAGCAGCTTAGTCGTCCAAAACATTCAGTACTTC	CASSLVVQNIQYF
TRBV7-7	15	-	TRBJ2-1	-	TGTGCTAGCAGCTTGGGGCGGGAAAGACACAATGAGCAGTTCTTC	CASSLGRERHNEQFF
TRBV15	15	-	TRBJ2-2	-	TGTGCCACCAGCAGAGATCCCGTCGGGACCGGGGAGCTGTTTTTT	CATSRDPVGTGELFF
TRBV9	15	-	TRBJ2-7	TRBD2	TGTGCCAGCAGCCCCGCCCCGGGCGGGAGTGGCGAGCAGTACTTC	CASSPAPGGSGEQYF
TRBV7-2	14	-	TRBJ1-3	TRBD1	TGTGCCAGCAGCTTGGACAGGGCTGGAAACACCATATATTTT	CASSLDRAGNTIYF
TRBV7-3	13	-	TRBJ1-1	-	TGTGCCAGCAGCTTAGATGCGAGGACAGAAGCTTTCTTT	CASSLDARTEAFF